The 15 T cell receptor beta chains given below trace back to one sample, sequenced in a study of beta chain features in type 1 diabetes. The investigators reverse transcribed all of the isolated RNA, so they sequenced expressed TCRB transcripts. TCRdb's table, derived via immunoSEQ multiplex PCR, lists solely in-frame clones and lacks some. The sample carries about 290,000 clones, roughly 8% recorded once. The sequencing input was central memory CD4+ T cells from blood. These receptors all come from a young woman in good health.

The rearrangement joins TRBV4-1 to TRBJ2-5; D call uncertain. This CDR3 has 16 amino acids. Germline values: CDR1 MGHRA, CDR2 YSYEKL. The V gene lost 4 bases and the J gene lost 4 bases, with 19 bases spanning the gap. The CDR3 loop is CASSPIGPGVGETQYF. The CDR3 DNA sequence: TGCGCCAGCAGCCCGATTGGCCCTGGGGTAGGAGAGACCCAGTACTTC.

The chain is built from TRBV5-1 and TRBJ1-2; tentative D call: TRBD1 (6 bases). The V end was cut by 2 bases, the J end by 2 bases, with 13 bases between. Germline loops: CDR1 SGHRS, CDR2 YFSETQ. This CDR3 region has 15 residues. The CDR3 sequence: CASSLGQILNYGYTF. CDR3 nucleotide sequence: TGCGCCAGCAGCTTAGGACAGATCTTAAACTATGGCTACACCTTC.

In its sample, this clone was seen a few times. This sequence joins TRBV11-1 and TRBJ2-2, with 9 bases matching TRBD2. J lost 2 bases, V lost 0 bases, and 10 bases had no gene match. Per germline, CDR1 SGHAT and CDR2 FQDESV (reference sequence). The CDR3 length is 19 residues. The CDR3 DNA sequence: TGTGCCAGCAGCTTAGCGTGGGGTAGCGGGAGTGGAAACACCGGGGAGCTGTTTTTT. This codes for CASSLAWGSGSGNTGELFF.

The chain combines TRBV6-4 with TRBJ2-3, with TRBD2 matching 9 bases. The CDR3 runs to 14 residues. Germline CDR1 is MRHNA and CDR2 is SNTAGT. Trimming cost V 1 base and J 6 bases; bases outside gene matches: 2. As DNA, the CDR3 is TGTGCCAGCAGTGACTGCGGGAGGGTGGATACGCAGTATTTT. As protein: CASSDCGRVDTQYF.

This clone has just a few counts. The rearrangement joins TRBV7-3 to TRBJ2-5; D not resolved. V was shortened by 5 bases and J by 3 bases, with 10 bases between the two germline ends. The germline V gene has CDR1 SGHTA and CDR2 FQGTGA. The CDR3 consists of 13 residues. In DNA, the CDR3 is TGTGCCAGCAGCCCTACTTACAAAGAGACCCAGTACTTC. Translated, it gives CASSPTYKETQYF.

A word on this clone: Other DNA sequences in this sample translate to the same CDR3. The V gene is TRBV11-1, the J gene TRBJ2-1; D unclear. Germline V gene data show CDR1 as SGHAT and CDR2 as FQDESV (reference sequence). The CDR3 contains 11 residues. Trimming cost V 0 bases and J 8 bases, with 2 bases left between them. This CDR3 reads CASSLAYEQFF. CDR3 DNA: TGTGCCAGCAGCTTAGCCTATGAGCAGTTCTTC.

The CDR3 nucleotides are TGCGCCAGCAGCTCCTCCGGGCCAAGCGCTTCGGCTGGGGCCAACGTCCTGACTTTC. This encodes CASSSSGPSASAGANVLTF. The chain has TRBV5-1 and TRBJ2-6; D unresolved. The germline V gene encodes CDR1 SGHRS and CDR2 YFSETQ. This CDR3 spans 19 amino acids. V was clipped by 3 bases and J by 2 bases, with 21 bases between them.

The rearrangement uses TRBV4-2 and TRBJ2-1; 10 bases agree with TRBD2. The CDR3 sequence is 16 residues long. The junction had 8 bases not matched to a gene; V was cut back by 0 bases and J by 9 bases. The germline V gene encodes CDR1 LGHNA and CDR2 YNFKEQ. CDR3 sequence reads: CASSQDSSGGAVEQFF. DNA for the CDR3: TGTGCCAGCAGCCAAGATTCCAGCGGGGGGGCGGTTGAGCAGTTCTTC.

The V gene is TRBV29-1, the J gene TRBJ1-4, with D tentatively TRBD1 (5 bases). Germline-derived CDR1 and CDR2 are SQVTM and ANQGSEA. This CDR3 region has 15 residues. Here the CDR3 reads CSGATGIATNEKLFF. The CDR3 DNA reads as TGCAGTGGCGCTACAGGAATCGCAACTAATGAAAAACTGTTTTTT.

The chain uses TRBV5-6 and TRBJ2-2; tentative D call: TRBD2 (5 bases). Germline-derived CDR1 and CDR2 are SGHDT and YYEEEE. V lost 4 bases to trimming and J lost 4 bases, with 23 bases between them. The CDR3 spans 18 residues. The CDR3 coding sequence is TGTGCCAGCAGCGAAATCACCGAGGGCCTGGCGGGCACCGGGGAGCTGTTTTTT. Protein: CASSEITEGLAGTGELFF.

The CDR3 region has the DNA TGTGCCAGCACCAGGACAGCCGAAGCTTTCTTT. It codes for CASTRTAEAFF. The V call is TRBV28, the J call TRBJ1-1; a possible D gene is TRBD1 (6 bases). Germline V gene lookup returns CDR1 MDHEN and CDR2 SYDVKM. The CDR3 contains 11 residues. The ends were cut back, 7 bases at V and 8 bases at J, with 11 bases in the middle.

The genes are TRBV7-9 and TRBJ1-1; 7 positions agree with TRBD1. CDR1 and CDR2 (germline): SEHNR, FQNEAQ (reference sequence). The ends lost 4 bases at V and 4 bases at J; junction bases unmatched: 9. The CDR3 is 15 residues long. CDR3 nucleotides: TGTGCCAGCAGCTACCTGACAGGGAGGGGCACTGAAGCTTTCTTT. It yields the protein CASSYLTGRGTEAFF.

This clone turned up a few times. The genes are TRBV18 and TRBJ2-5; TRBD2 agrees at 8 bases. This CDR3 has 12 amino acids. CDR1 KGHSH and CDR2 LQKENI come from the germline V gene. Germline trimming cut 4 bases from V and 5 bases from J; bases unmatched to any gene: 0. The CDR3 DNA sequence: TGTGCCAGCTCACTAGCGGGGGAGACCCAGTACTTC. Protein: CASSLAGETQYF.

The chain is built from TRBV7-9 and TRBJ1-5; no reliable D call. CDR1 is SEHNR, CDR2 FQNEAQ, per germline (reference sequence). The CDR3 has 16 amino acids. The ends were cut back, 1 base at V and 5 bases at J, with 15 bases in the middle. CDR3 DNA sequence: TGTGCCAGCAGCTTAGGTGAGGGTATTTTCGATCAGCCCCAGCATTTT. It codes for CASSLGEGIFDQPQHF. Combining the CDR3 with reference TRBV7-9 and TRBJ1-5 gives the whole variable domain DTGVSQNPRHKITKRGQNVTFRCDPISEHNRLYWYRQTLGQGPEFLTYFQNEAQLEKSRLLSDRFSAERPKGSFSTLEIQRTEQGDSAMYLCASSLGEGIFDQPQHFGDGTRLSIL.

The gene calls are TRBV5-4 and TRBJ2-1; either TRBD1 or TRBD2 may fit D (5 bases each). The CDR3 has 15 residues. Germline CDR1 and CDR2: SGHNT and YYREEE (reference sequence). Trimming left V 4 bases short and J 3 bases short, with 14 bases between. The DNA of the CDR3 is TGTGCCAGCAGCCTATCGGGACCTCGCTACAATGAGCAGTTCTTC. This gives the protein CASSLSGPRYNEQFF.